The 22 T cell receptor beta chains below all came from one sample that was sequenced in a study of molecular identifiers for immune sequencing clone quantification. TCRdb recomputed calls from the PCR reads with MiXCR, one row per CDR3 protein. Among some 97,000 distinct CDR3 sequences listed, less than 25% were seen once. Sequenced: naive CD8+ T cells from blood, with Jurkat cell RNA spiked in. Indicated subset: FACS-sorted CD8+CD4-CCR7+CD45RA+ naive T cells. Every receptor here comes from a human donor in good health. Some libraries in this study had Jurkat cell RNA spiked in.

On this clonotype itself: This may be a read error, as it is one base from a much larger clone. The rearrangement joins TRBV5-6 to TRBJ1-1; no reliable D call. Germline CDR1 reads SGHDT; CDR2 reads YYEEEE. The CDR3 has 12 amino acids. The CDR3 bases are TGTGCCAGCAGCTTGGGGCCCGCTGAAGCTTCCTTT. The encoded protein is CASSLGPAEASF.

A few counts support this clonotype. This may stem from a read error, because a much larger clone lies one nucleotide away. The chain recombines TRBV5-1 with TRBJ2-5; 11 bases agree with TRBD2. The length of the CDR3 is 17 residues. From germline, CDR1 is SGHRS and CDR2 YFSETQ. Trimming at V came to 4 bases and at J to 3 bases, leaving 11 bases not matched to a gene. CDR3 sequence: CASSRIGSGRAEETQYF. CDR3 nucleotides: TGCGCCAGCAGCCGCATAGGTAGCGGGAGGGCCGAAGAGACCCAGTACTTC.

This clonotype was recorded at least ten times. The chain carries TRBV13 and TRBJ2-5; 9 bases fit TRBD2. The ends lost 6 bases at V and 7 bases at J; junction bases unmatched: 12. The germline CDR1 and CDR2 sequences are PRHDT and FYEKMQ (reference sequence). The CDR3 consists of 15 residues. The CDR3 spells CASSQRLADDGTQYF. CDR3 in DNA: TGTGCCAGCAGTCAAAGACTAGCGGATGACGGGACCCAGTACTTC.

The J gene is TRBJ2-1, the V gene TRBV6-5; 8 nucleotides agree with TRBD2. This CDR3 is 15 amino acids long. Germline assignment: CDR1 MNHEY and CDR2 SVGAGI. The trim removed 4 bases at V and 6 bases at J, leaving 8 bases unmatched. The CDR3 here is CASSLNSGNPNEQFF. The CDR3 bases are TGTGCCAGCAGTTTGAATAGCGGGAACCCCAATGAGCAGTTCTTC.

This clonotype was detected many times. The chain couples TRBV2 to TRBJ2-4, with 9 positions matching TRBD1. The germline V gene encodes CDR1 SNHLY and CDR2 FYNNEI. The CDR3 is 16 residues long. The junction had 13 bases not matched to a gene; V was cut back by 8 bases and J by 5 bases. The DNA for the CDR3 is TGTGCCAGCTACCGACAGATCAGACAGGGGGAAAACATTCAGTACTTC. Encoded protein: CASYRQIRQGENIQYF.

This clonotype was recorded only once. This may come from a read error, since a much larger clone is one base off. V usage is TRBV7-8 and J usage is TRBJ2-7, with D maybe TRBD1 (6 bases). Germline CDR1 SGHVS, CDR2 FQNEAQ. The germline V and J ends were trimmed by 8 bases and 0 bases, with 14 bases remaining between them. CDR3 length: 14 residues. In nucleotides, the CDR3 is TGTGCCAGCGGGACGACAGGCCGCTCCTACGAGCAGTACTTC. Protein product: CASGTTGRSYEQYF.

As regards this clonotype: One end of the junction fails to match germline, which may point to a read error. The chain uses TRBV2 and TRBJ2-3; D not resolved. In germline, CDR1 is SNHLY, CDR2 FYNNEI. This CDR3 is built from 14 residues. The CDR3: CASSELGLEDTQYF. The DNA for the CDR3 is TGTGCGAGCAGTGAATTAGGCCTGGAAGATACGCAGTATTTT. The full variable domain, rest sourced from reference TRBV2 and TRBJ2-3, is EPEVTQTPSHQVTQMGQEVILRCVPISNHLYFYWYRQILGQKVEFLVSFYNNEISEKSEIFDDQFSVERPDGSNFTLKIRSTKLEDSAMYFCASSELGLEDTQYFGPGTRLTVL.

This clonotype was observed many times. The CDR3 is CASSSEGPGTHEQYF. The DNA for the CDR3 is TGCGCCAGCAGCTCGGAGGGACCGGGTACGCACGAGCAGTACTTC. The chain links TRBV5-1 to TRBJ2-7; TRBD2 is a possible D gene (6 bases). CDR3 size: 15 residues. Germline CDR1 is SGHRS and CDR2 is YFSETQ. The V gene lost 3 bases and the J gene lost 5 bases, with 18 bases spanning the gap.

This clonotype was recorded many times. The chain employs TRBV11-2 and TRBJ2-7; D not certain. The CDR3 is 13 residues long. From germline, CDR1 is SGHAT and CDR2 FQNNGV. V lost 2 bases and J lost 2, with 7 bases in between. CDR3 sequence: CASSLTATYEQYF. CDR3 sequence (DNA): TGTGCCAGCAGCTTAACTGCCACCTACGAGCAGTACTTC.

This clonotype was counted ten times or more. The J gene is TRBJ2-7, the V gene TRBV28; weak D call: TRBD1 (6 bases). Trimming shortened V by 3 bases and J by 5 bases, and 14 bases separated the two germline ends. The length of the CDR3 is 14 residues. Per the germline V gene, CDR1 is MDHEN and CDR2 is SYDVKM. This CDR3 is CASSFRGHANEQYF. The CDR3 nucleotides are TGTGCCAGCAGTTTCAGGGGCCATGCGAACGAGCAGTACTTC. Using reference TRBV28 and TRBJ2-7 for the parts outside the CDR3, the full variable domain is DVKVTQSSRYLVKRTGEKVFLECVQDMDHENMFWYRQDPGLGLRLIYFSYDVKMKEKGDIPEGYSVSREKKERFSLILESASTNQTSMYLCASSFRGHANEQYFGPGTRLTVT.

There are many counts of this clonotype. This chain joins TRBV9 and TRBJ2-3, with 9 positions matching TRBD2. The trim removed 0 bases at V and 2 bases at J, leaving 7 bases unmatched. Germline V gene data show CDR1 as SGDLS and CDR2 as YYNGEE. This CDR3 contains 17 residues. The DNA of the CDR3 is TGTGCCAGCAGCGTAGAAGCTAGCGGGGTCGCCACAGATACGCAGTATTTT. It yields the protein CASSVEASGVATDTQYF.

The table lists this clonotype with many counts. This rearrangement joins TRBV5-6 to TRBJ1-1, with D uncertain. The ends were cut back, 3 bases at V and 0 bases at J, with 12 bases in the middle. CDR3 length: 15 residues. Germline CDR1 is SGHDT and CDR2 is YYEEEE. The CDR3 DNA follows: TGTGCCAGCAGCTCGGGCGACACTTTGAACACTGAAGCTTTCTTT. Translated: CASSSGDTLNTEAFF.

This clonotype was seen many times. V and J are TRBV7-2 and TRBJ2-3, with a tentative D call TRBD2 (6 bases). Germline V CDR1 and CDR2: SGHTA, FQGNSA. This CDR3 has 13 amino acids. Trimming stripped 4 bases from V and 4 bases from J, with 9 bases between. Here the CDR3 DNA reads TGTGCCAGCAGCTGGGACTCCCCAGATACGCAGTATTTT. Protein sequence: CASSWDSPDTQYF.

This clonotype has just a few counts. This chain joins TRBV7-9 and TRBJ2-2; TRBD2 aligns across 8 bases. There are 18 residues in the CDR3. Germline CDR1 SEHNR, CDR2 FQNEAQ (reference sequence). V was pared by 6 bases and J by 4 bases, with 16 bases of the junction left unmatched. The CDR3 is CASSVHIEREIPTGELFF. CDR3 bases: TGTGCCAGCAGTGTTCATATAGAGCGGGAGATACCCACCGGGGAGCTGTTTTTT.

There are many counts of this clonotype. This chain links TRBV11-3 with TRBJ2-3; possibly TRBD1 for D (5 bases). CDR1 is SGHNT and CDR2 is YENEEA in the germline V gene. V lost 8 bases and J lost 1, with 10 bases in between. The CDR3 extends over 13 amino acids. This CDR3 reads CASGHTRTDTQYF. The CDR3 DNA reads TGTGCCAGCGGACACACACGCACAGATACGCAGTATTTT.

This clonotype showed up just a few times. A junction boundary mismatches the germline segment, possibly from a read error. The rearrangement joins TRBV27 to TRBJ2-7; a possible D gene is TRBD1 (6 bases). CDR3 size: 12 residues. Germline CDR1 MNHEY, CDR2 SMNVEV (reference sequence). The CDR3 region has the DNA TGTGCCAGCAGTTTAGGGGGACACGAGCAGAACTTC. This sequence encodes CASSLGGHEQNF.

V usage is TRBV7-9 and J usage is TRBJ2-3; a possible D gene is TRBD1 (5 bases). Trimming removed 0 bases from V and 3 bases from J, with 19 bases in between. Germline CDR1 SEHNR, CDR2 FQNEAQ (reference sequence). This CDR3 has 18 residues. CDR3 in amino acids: CASSLARGRAITTDTQYF. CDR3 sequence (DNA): TGTGCCAGCAGCTTAGCTAGGGGCAGGGCGATTACAACAGATACGCAGTATTTT.

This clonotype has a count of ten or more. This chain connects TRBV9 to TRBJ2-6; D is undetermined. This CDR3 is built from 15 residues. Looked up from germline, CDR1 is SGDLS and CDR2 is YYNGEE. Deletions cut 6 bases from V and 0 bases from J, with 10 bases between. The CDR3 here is CASNQDGSGANVLTF. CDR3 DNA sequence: TGTGCCAGCAACCAAGACGGCTCTGGGGCCAACGTCCTGACTTTC. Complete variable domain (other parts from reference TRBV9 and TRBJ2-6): DSGVTQTPKHLITATGQRVTLRCSPRSGDLSVYWYQQSLDQGLQFLIQYYNGEERAKGNILERFSAQQFPDLHSELNLSSLELGDSALYFCASNQDGSGANVLTFGAGSRLTVL.

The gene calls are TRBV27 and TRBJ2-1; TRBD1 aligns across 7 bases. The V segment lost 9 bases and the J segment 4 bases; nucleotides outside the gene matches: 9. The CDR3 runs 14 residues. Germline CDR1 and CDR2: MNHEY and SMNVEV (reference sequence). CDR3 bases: TGTGCCAGTTACAGGGGCGCAAAGTACAATGAGCAGTTCTTC. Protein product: CASYRGAKYNEQFF.

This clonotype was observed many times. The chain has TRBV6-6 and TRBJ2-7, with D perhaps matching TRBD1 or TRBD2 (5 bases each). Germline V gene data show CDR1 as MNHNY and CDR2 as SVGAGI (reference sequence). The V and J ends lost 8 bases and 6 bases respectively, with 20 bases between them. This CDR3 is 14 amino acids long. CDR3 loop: CASELGTRFGEQYF. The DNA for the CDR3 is TGTGCCAGCGAGTTGGGGACCCGATTTGGCGAGCAGTACTTC.

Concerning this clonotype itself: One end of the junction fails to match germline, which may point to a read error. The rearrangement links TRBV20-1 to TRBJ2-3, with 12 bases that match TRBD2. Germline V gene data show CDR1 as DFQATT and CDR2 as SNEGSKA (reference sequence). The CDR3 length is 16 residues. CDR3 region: CSARNWTSGVTDTRYF. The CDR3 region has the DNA TGCAGTGCTAGAAACTGGACTAGCGGGGTTACAGATACGCGGTATTTT.

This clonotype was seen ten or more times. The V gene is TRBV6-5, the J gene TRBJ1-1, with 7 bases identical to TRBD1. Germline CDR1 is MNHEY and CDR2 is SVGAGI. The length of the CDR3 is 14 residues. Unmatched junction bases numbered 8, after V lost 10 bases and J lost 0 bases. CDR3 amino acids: CATLDRYLNTEAFF. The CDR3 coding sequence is TGTGCCACTTTGGACAGGTACTTGAACACTGAAGCTTTCTTT.